This T cell receptor beta chain appears in the sequencing data of a study of T cells after yellow fever vaccination. Study at large: The fractions with low cell numbers were processed using SMART-Seq v4 Ultra Low Input. General study points: By day 5 rather than day 15, the secondary response had peaked, though it was weaker. The bulk population could contribute abundant contaminating clonotypes to FACS-sorted repertoires.

CDR1 and CDR2 from the germline V gene are SGHDT and YYEEEE. This CDR3 is built from 14 residues. V lost 3 bases to trimming and J lost 9 bases, with 16 bases between them. By 5'RACE template switching, TCR cDNA was produced, with a universal primer site and UMIs added in the process. TCRdb reprocessed the 5' RACE reads via MiXCR and lists one record per CDR3 protein. The sample carries more than 350,000 distinct CDR3 sequences, roughly 11% recorded once. This clonotype has only a few counts. Its specificity is not known. The input for sequencing was PBMCs, taken on the day of the first yellow fever vaccination. The TCR was taken from a man younger than 30 who received the YFV17D yellow fever vaccine. The chain joins TRBV5-6 to TRBJ2-1; maybe TRBD2 (6 bases). Here the CDR3 reads CASSWEAGSGEQFF. In nucleotides, the CDR3 is TGTGCCAGCAGCTGGGAGGCAGGGTCTGGTGAGCAGTTCTTC.